The count of the clone carrying this T cell receptor beta chain is one. The germline CDR1 and CDR2 sequences are SGHAT and FQNNGV. The CDR3 length is 13 residues. V shed 5 bases and J shed 4 bases, with 11 bases lying between them. Sequenced by immunoSEQ multiplex PCR; TCRdb stores in-frame clones only, minus some. Among over 70,000 clones, roughly 90% were seen once, and the ten largest hold approximately 4.6%. This sample was included in a study of technical replicates of blood from several donors. The chain joins TRBV11-2 to TRBJ1-2; tentative D call: TRBD1 (6 bases). The sample taken for sequencing was PBMCs. This receptor was taken from a human donor in good health. Some clones in this sample may be carry-over from other donors' samples. The CDR3 DNA sequence: TGTGCCAGCAGCCGAGGACAGCTCTATGGCTACACCTTC. Protein: CASSRGQLYGYTF.